A selection of T cell receptor beta chains follows, all from one sample in a study of blood T cell repertoires in COVID-19. The table came from immunoSEQ multiplex PCR; TCRdb's copy has only in-frame clones and leaves some out. The sample includes roughly 350,000 clones, approximately 90% of them seen just once. Sequencing was performed on peripheral blood. The receptor set was obtained from a woman in her late teens or twenties who had recovered from COVID-19. Both conserved end residues are trimmed from each CDR3.

TRBV4-3	TRBJ1-5	ASSQDIWQPNQPQH
TRBV24-1	TRBJ1-1	ATSDPGVAEAF
TRBV29-1	TRBJ1-2	SVEDATREVGYT
TRBV5-8	TRBJ2-2	ASSVGDTTNTGELF
TRBV7-2	TRBJ1-1	ASSPRTYTEAF
TRBV3-1/TRBV3-2	TRBJ2-4	ASSSKTSGQNIQY
TRBV7-2	TRBJ2-3	ASSLVIISGTESDTQY
TRBV2	TRBJ1-2	ASSYYRSAYGYT
TRBV18	TRBJ1-2	ASSPPGGSSGYT
TRBV11-3	TRBJ2-1	ASSLLVAGVGLSDEQF
TRBV11-3	TRBJ2-5	ASSFTGRETQY
TRBV27	TRBJ2-1	ASSLLAGVKNEQF
TRBV28	TRBJ2-1	ASRDSLLNEQF
TRBV7-9	TRBJ2-5	ASSNRTSGRAGPETQY
TRBV4-3	TRBJ1-1	ASSRIRGYMNTEAF
TRBV10-3	TRBJ1-1	AISESGQGKIKGAF
TRBV6-2/TRBV6-3	TRBJ1-2	ASSPPGRVNYGYT
TRBV7-2	TRBJ2-5	ASSFLNGLQETQY
TRBV7-9	TRBJ2-3	ASSSQQGGTDTQY
TRBV27	TRBJ2-5	ASSPRWGGQETQY
TRBV6-5	TRBJ2-5	ASSYTGSRRETQY
TRBV7-8	TRBJ2-3	ASLGGDTGPYLTDTQY
TRBV27	TRBJ2-1	ASMVGEQGEQF
TRBV20-1	TRBJ1-1	SAKDIEAF
TRBV9	TRBJ1-1	ASSPGPQGTEAF
TRBV5-8	TRBJ1-2	ASSLALGGARYGYT
TRBV19	TRBJ2-5	ASSIYNRAETQY
TRBV7-2	TRBJ1-4	ASRSGTTNEKLF
TRBV7-9	TRBJ1-4	ASSLGDSFNEKLF
TRBV5-1	TRBJ2-5	ASSLADVVETQY
TRBV4-3	TRBJ1-6	ASSQLISGGIYNSPLH
TRBV11-2	TRBJ1-4	ASSSPYDRTGYNEKLF
TRBV5-1	TRBJ1-1	ASSPGTLSNTEAF
TRBV5-1	TRBJ2-1	ASSFQGTGEQF
TRBV7-9	TRBJ2-4	ASSSISGRAGFQY
TRBV4-2	TRBJ2-1	ASSRSVRRTSGNWNEQF
TRBV7-9	TRBJ2-3	ASGTAHTDTQY
TRBV7-9	TRBJ1-5	ASSLGGGQPQH
TRBV24-1	TRBJ2-1	ATSDLSSGMYNEQF
TRBV19	TRBJ1-2	ASLRERYGYT
TRBV11-1	TRBJ2-3	ASSLGPGCTDTQY
TRBV5-6	TRBJ1-2	ASSLPGTGFGYT
TRBV9	TRBJ1-4	AGPTGQGRNEKLF
TRBV5-5	TRBJ1-2	ASRLVGGYGYT
TRBV25-1	TRBJ1-1	ASSEFEVLTEAF
TRBV30	TRBJ1-6	AWSEGQGGSPLH
TRBV6-1	TRBJ1-6	ASSDRGNNSPLH
TRBV9	TRBJ2-5	ASSGGGSQETQY
TRBV20-1	TRBJ1-2	SASAQGTNYGYT
TRBV19	TRBJ1-2	ASSTRQTVNYGYT
TRBV4-3	TRBJ2-4	ASSQDLYATGDKNIQY
TRBV7-9	TRBJ1-3	ASSFAVGPSGNTIY
TRBV12-3/TRBV12-4	TRBJ2-1	ASSPFRNEQF
TRBV18	TRBJ2-1	ASSPYSGLPSSYNEQF
TRBV12-3/TRBV12-4	TRBJ2-1	ASSLGLIEQF